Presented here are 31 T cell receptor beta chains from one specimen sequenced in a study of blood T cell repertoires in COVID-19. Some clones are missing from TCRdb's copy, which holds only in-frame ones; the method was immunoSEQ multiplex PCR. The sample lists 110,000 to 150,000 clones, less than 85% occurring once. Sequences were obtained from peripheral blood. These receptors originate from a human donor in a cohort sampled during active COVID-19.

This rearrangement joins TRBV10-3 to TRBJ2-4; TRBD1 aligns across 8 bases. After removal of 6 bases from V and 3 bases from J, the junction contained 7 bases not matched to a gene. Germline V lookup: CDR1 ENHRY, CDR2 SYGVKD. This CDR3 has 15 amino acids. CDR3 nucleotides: TGTGCCATCAGCGACAGGGGAGGAGGCAAAAACATTCAGTACTTC. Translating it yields CAISDRGGGKNIQYF.

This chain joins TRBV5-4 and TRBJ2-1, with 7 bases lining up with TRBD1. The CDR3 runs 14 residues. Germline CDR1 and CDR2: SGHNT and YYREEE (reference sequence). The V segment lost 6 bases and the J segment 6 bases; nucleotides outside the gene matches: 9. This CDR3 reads CASTPDRLINEQFF. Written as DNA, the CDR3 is TGTGCCAGCACCCCGGACAGGTTAATCAATGAGCAGTTCTTC.

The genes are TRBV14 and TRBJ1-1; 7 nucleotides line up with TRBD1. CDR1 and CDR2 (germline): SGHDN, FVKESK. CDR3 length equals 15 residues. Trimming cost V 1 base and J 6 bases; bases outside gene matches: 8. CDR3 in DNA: TGTGCCAGCAGCCAAGTGAGGGGGCCGAGGGCTGAAGCTTTCTTT. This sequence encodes CASSQVRGPRAEAFF.

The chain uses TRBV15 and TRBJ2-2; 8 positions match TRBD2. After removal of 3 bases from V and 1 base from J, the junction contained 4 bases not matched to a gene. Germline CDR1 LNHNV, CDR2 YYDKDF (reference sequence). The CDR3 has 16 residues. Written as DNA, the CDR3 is TGTGCCACCAGCAGGGGAGCGGGGGTGAACACCGGGGAGCTGTTTTTT. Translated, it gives CATSRGAGVNTGELFF. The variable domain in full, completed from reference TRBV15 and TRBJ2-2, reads DAMVIQNPRYQVTQFGKPVTLSCSQTLNHNVMYWYQQKSSQAPKLLFHYYDKDFNNEADTPDNFQSRRPNTSFCFLDIRSPGLGDTAMYLCATSRGAGVNTGELFFGEGSRLTVL.

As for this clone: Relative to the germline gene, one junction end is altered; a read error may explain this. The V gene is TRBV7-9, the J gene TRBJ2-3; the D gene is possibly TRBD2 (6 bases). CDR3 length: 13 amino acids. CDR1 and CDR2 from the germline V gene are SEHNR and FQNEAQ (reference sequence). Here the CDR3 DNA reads TGTGCCAGCAGCTTGAGTGCGCGGGATACGCAGTGTTTT. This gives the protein CASSLSARDTQCF.

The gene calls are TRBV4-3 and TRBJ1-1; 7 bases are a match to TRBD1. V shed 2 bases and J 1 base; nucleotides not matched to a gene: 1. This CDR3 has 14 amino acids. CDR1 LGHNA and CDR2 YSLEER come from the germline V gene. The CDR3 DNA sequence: TGCGCCAGCAGCCAAACAGGGGAGAACACTGAAGCTTTCTTT. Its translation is CASSQTGENTEAFF.

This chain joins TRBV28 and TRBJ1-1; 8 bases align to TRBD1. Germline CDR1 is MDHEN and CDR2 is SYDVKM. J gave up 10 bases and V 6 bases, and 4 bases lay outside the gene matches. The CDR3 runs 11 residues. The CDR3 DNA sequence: TGTGCCAGCAGCCCGGACAGGGTAGCTTTCTTT. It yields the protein CASSPDRVAFF.

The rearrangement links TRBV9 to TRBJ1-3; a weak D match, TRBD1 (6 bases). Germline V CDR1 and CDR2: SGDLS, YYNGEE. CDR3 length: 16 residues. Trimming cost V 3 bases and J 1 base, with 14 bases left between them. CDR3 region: CASSGYRAQSGNTIYF. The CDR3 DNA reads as TGTGCCAGCAGCGGTTACAGGGCCCAGTCTGGAAACACCATATATTTT.

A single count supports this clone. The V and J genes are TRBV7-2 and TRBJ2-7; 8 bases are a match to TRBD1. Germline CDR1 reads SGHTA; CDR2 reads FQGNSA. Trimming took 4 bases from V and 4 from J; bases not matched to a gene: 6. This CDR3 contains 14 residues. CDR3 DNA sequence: TGTGCCAGCAGCTCAGGGACAGGCCTTTACGAGCAGTACTTC. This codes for CASSSGTGLYEQYF.

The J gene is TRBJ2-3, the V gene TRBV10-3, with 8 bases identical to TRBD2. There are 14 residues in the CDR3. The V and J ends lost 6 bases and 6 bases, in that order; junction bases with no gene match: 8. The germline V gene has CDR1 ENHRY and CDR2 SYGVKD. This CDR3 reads CAISLGLAADTQYF. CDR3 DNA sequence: TGTGCCATCAGCCTCGGACTAGCTGCCGATACGCAGTATTTT.

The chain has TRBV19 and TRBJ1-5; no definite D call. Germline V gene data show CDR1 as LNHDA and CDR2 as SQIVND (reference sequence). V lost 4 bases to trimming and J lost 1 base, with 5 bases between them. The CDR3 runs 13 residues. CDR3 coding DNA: TGTGCCAGTAGTACGTCCAGCAATCAGCCCCAGCATTTT. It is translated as CASSTSSNQPQHF. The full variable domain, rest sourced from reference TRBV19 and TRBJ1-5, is DGGITQSPKYLFRKEGQNVTLSCEQNLNHDAMYWYRQDPGQGLRLIYYSQIVNDFQKGDIAEGYSVSREKKESFPLTVTSAQKNPTAFYLCASSTSSNQPQHFGDGTRLSIL.

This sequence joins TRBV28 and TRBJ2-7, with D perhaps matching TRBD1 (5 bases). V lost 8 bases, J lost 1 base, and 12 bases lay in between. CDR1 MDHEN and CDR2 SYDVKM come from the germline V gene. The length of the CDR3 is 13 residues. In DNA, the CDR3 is TGTGCCAGCGCAGGGCCAGTTTCCTACGAGCAGTACTTC. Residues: CASAGPVSYEQYF.

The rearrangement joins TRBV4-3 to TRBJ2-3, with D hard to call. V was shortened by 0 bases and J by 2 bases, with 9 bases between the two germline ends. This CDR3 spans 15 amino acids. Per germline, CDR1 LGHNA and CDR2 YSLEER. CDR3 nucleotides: TGCGCCAGCAGCCAAGATCGTGTGGCCACAGATACGCAGTATTTT. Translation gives CASSQDRVATDTQYF.

The CDR3 sequence: CASSFGQTYEQYF. In DNA, the CDR3 is TGTGCCAGCAGTTTTGGGCAGACCTACGAGCAGTACTTC. The chain employs TRBV27 and TRBJ2-7; unclear D gene. V was pared by 3 bases and J by 2 bases, with 8 bases between. The CDR3 sequence is 13 residues long. Germline CDR1 reads MNHEY; CDR2 reads SMNVEV (reference sequence).

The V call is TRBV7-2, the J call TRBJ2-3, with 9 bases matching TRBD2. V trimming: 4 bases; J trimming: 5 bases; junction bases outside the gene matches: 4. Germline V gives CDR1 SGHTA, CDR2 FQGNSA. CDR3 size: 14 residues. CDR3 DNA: TGTGCCAGCAGCTCGACTAGCGGCGTAGATACGCAGTATTTT. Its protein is CASSSTSGVDTQYF. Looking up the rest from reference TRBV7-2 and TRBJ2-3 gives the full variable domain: GAGVSQSPSNKVTEKGKDVELRCDPISGHTALYWYRQSLGQGLEFLIYFQGNSAPDKSGLPSDRFSAERTGGSVSTLTIQRTQQEDSAVYLCASSSTSGVDTQYFGPGTRLTVL.

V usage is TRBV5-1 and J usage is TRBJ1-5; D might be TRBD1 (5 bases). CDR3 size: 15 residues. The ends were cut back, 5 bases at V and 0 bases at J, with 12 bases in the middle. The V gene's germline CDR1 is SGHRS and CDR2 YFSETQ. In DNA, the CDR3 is TGCGCCAGCAGAAGGGGCATGGATAGCAATCAGCCCCAGCATTTT. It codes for CASRRGMDSNQPQHF.

CDR3 sequence: CASIPYSGPAKNIQYF. DNA for the CDR3: TGTGCCAGCATTCCTTATTCAGGGCCAGCCAAAAACATTCAGTACTTC. The V and J genes are TRBV6-6 and TRBJ2-4; TRBD1 is a possible D gene (5 bases). V was trimmed by 7 bases and J by 0 bases, leaving 16 bases between them. CDR1 MNHNY and CDR2 SVGAGI come from the germline V gene (reference sequence). The CDR3 is 16 residues long.

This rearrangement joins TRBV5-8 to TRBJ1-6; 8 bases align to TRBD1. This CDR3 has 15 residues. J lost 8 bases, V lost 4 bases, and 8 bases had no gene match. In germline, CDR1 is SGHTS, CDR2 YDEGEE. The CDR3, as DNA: TGTGCCAGCAGCCAACCTCGACAGGGGTATTCACCCCTCCACTTT. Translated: CASSQPRQGYSPLHF.

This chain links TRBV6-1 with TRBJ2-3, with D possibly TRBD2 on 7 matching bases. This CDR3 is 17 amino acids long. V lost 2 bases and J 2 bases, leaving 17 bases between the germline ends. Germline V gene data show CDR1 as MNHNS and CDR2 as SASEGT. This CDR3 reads CASSEPLGGGYTDTQYF. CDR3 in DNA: TGTGCCAGCAGTGAACCCCTAGGGGGGGGATACACAGATACGCAGTATTTT.

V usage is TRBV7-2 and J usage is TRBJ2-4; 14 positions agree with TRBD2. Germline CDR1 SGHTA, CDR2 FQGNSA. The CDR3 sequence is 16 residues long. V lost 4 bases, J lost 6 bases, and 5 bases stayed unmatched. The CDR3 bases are TGTGCCAGCAGCTCCTCGACTAGCGGGGGGGTAAACATTCAGTACTTC. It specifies CASSSSTSGGVNIQYF.

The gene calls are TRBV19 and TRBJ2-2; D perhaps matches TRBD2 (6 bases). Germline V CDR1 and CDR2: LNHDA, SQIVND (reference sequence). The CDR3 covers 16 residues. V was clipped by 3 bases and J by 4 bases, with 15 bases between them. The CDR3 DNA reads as TGTGCCAGTAGTATCGGTGGAGGGACCAGCACCGGGGAGCTGTTTTTT. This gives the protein CASSIGGGTSTGELFF.

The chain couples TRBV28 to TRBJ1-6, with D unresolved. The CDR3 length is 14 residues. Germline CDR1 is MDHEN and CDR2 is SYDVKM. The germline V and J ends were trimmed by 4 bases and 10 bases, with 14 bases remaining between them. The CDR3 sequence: CASSSRPPSSPLHF. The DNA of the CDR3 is TGTGCCAGCAGTTCCCGTCCCCCGAGCTCACCCCTCCACTTT.

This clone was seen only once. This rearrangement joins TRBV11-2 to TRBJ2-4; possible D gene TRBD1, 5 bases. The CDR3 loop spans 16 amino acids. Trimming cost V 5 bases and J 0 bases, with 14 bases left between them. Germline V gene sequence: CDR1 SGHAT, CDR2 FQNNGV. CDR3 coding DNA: TGTGCCAGCAGCCCACGCCAGGGTCTAGCCAAAAACATTCAGTACTTC. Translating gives CASSPRQGLAKNIQYF.

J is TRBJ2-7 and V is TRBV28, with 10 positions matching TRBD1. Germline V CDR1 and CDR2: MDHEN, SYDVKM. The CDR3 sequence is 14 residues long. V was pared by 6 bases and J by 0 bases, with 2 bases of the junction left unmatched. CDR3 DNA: TGTGCCAGCAGCTGGGACAGGGGCTCCTACGAGCAGTACTTC. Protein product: CASSWDRGSYEQYF.

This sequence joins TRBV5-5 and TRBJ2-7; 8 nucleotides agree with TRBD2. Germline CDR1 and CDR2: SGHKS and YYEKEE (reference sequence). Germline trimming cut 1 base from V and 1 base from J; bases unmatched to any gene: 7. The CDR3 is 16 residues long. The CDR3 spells CASSLTGGGPSYEQYF. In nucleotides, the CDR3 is TGTGCCAGCAGCTTGACGGGCGGGGGGCCTTCCTACGAGCAGTACTTC.

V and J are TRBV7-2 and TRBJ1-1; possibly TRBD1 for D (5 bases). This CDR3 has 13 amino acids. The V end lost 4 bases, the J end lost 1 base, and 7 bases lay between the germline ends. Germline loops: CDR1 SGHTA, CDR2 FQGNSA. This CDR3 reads CASSYDRNTEAFF. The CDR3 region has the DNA TGTGCCAGCAGCTACGACAGGAACACTGAAGCTTTCTTT.

The CDR3 region is CASSDQGLETQYF. The CDR3 region has the DNA TGTGCCAGCAGCGACCAGGGGCTAGAGACCCAGTACTTC. The chain links TRBV7-6 to TRBJ2-5, with D maybe TRBD1 (6 bases). Germline V CDR1 and CDR2: SGHVS, FNYEAQ. The CDR3 contains 13 residues. The V gene lost 5 bases and the J gene lost 4 bases, with 11 bases spanning the gap.

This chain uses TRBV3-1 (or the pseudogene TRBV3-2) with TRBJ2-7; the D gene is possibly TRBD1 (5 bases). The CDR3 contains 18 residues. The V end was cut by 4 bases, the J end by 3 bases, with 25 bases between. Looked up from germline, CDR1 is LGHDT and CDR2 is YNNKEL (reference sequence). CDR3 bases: TGTGCCAGCAGCCCATTACCGACAGACCCCCGATACGACTACGAGCAGTACTTC. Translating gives CASSPLPTDPRYDYEQYF.

CDR3 in DNA: TGTGCCAGCAGATCCTCGGGCAGGGAAAACGGGGAGCTGTTTTTT. This sequence encodes CASRSSGRENGELFF. The rearrangement joins TRBV6-5 to TRBJ2-2; tentatively, D is TRBD1 (5 bases). Germline values: CDR1 MNHEY, CDR2 SVGAGI. The CDR3 is made up of 15 amino acids. V was shortened by 6 bases and J by 7 bases, with 18 bases between the two germline ends.

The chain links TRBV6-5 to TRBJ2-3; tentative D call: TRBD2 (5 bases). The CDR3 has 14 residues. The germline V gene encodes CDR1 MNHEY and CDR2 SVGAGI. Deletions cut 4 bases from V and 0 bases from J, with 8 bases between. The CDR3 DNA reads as TGTGCCAGCAGTTTTGGACTCAGCACAGATACGCAGTATTTT. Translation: CASSFGLSTDTQYF.

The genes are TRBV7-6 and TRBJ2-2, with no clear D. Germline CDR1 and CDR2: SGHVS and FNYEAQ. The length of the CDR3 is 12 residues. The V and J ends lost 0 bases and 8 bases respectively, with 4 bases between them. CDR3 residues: CASSLALGELFF. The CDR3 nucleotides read TGTGCCAGCAGCTTAGCGCTAGGGGAGCTGTTTTTT.